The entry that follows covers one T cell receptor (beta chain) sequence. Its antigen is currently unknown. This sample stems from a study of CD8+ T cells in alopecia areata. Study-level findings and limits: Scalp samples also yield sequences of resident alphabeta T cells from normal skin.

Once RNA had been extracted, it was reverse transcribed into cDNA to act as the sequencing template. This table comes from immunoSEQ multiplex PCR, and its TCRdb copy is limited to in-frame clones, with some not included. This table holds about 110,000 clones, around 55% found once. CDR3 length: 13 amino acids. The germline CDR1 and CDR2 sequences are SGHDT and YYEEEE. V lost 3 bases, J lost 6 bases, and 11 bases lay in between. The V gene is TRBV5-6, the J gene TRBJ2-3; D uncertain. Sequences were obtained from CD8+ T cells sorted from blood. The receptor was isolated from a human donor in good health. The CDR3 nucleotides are TGTGCCAGCAGCTCCGGGTCCCCGGATACGCAGTATTTT. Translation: CASSSGSPDTQYF. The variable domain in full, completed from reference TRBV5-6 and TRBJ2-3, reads DAGVTQSPTHLIKTRGQQVTLRCSPKSGHDTVSWYQQALGQGPQFIFQYYEEEERQRGNFPDRFSGHQFPNYSSELNVNALLLGDSALYLCASSSGSPDTQYFGPGTRLTVL.